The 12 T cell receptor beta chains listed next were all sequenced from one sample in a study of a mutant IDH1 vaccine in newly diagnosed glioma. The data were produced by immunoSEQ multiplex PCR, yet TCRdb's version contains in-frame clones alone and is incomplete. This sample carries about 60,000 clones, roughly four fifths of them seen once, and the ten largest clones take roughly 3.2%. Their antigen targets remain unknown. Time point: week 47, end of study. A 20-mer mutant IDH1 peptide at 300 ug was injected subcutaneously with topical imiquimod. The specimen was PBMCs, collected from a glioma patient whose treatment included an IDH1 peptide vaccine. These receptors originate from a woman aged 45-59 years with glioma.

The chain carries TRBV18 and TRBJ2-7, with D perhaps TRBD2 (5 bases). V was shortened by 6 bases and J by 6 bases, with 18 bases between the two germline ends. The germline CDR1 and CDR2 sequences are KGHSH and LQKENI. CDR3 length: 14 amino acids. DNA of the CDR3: TGTGCCAGCTCTCACGAAGCTACCCGGGGCGAGCAGTACTTC. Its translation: CASSHEATRGEQYF.

As DNA, the CDR3 is TGTGCCAGCAGCGAAGGACTAGGGAGCTCCTACAATGAGCAGTTCTTC. It translates to CASSEGLGSSYNEQFF. The chain has TRBV9 and TRBJ2-1; 7 bases match TRBD2. The ends lost 3 bases at V and 0 bases at J; junction bases unmatched: 6. This CDR3 has 16 residues. CDR1 is SGDLS, CDR2 YYNGEE, per germline.

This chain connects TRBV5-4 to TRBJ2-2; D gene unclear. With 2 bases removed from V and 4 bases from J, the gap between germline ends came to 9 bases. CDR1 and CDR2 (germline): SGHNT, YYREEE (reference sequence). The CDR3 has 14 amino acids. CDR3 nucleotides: TGTGCCAGCAGCTTCCCCGACGGCACCGGGGAGCTGTTTTTT. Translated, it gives CASSFPDGTGELFF. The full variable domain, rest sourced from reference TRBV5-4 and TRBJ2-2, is ETGVTQSPTHLIKTRGQQVTLRCSSQSGHNTVSWYQQALGQGPQFIFQYYREEENGRGNFPPRFSGLQFPNYSSELNVNALELDDSALYLCASSFPDGTGELFFGEGSRLTVL.

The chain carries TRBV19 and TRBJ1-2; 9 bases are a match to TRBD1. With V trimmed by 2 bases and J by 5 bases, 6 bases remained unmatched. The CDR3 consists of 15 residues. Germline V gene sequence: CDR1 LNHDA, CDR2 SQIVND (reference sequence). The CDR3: CASSIFTGTGYGYTF. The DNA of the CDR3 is TGTGCCAGTAGTATATTTACCGGGACAGGGTATGGCTACACCTTC.

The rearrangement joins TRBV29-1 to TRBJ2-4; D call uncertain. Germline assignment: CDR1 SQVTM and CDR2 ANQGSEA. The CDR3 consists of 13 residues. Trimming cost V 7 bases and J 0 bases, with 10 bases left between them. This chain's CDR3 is CSGLSLAKNIQYF. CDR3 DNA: TGCAGCGGCCTGTCGTTAGCCAAAAACATTCAGTACTTC.

CDR3 sequence reads: CASSLQSNQPQHF. The CDR3 coding sequence is TGTGCCAGCAGCTTGCAGAGCAATCAGCCCCAGCATTTT. V is TRBV7-2 and J is TRBJ1-5, with D hard to call. The CDR3 extends over 13 amino acids. The germline V gene has CDR1 SGHTA and CDR2 FQGNSA. V lost 3 bases and J 1 base, leaving 4 bases between the germline ends.

CDR3 sequence: CASRHRALNTGELFF. The CDR3 DNA reads as TGTGCCAGCAGACACAGGGCCCTGAACACCGGGGAGCTGTTTTTT. The gene calls are TRBV6-6 and TRBJ2-2, with D possibly TRBD1 on 6 matching bases. CDR1 is MNHNY, CDR2 SVGAGI, per germline (reference sequence). V was shortened by 6 bases and J by 1 base, with 12 bases between the two germline ends. The CDR3 length is 15 residues.

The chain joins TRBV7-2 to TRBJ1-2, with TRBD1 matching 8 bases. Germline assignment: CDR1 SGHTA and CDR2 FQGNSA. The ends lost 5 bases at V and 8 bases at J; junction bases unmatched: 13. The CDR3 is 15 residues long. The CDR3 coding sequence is TGTGCCAGCAGCCCGGAGACAGGGGTGAAATACGGCTACACCTTC. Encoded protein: CASSPETGVKYGYTF. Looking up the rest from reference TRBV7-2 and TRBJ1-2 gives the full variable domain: GAGVSQSPSNKVTEKGKDVELRCDPISGHTALYWYRQSLGQGLEFLIYFQGNSAPDKSGLPSDRFSAERTGGSVSTLTIQRTQQEDSAVYLCASSPETGVKYGYTFGSGTRLTVV.

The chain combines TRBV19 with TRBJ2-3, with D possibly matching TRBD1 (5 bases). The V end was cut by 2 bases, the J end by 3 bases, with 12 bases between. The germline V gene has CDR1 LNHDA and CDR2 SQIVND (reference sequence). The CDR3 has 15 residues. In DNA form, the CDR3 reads TGTGCCAGTAGTATAAGCTTCCAGGGTACAGATACGCAGTATTTT. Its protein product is CASSISFQGTDTQYF.

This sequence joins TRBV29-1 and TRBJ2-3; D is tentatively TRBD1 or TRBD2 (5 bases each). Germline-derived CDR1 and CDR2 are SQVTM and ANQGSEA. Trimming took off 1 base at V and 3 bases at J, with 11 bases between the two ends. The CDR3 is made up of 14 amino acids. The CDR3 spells CSVEGGLGTDTQYF. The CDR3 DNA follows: TGCAGCGTTGAAGGGGGGTTAGGGACAGATACGCAGTATTTT.

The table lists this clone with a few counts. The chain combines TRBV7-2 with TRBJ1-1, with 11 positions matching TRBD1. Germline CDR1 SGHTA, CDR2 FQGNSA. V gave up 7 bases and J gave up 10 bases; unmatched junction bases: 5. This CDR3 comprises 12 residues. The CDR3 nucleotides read TGTGCCAGCACTGTAGGGACAGGGGGAGCTTTCTTT. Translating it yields CASTVGTGGAFF.

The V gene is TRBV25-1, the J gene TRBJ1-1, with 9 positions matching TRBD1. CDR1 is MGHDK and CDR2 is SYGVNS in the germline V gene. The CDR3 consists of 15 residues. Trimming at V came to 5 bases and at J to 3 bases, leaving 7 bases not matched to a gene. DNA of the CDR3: TGTGCCAGCAGTACCACCGGGACAGGGTACACTGAAGCTTTCTTT. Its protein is CASSTTGTGYTEAFF.